One T cell receptor (beta chain) is described in this entry. The clone's antigen remains unknown. No clone much larger than this one lies a single base away; base qualities are absent. Collaborating institutions collected whole blood in K2EDTA tubes following their own protocols. For TCRbeta analysis, collaborators shipped samples in one of three forms: frozen whole blood, isolated PBMCs, or DNA extracted from either of those sample types. CDR1 SNHLY and CDR2 FYNNEI were looked up in the germline V gene. The CDR3 covers 12 residues, taking in both the cysteine and the phenylalanine. This entry keeps only the CDR3 DNA: 36 bases, framed from base 1. V and J lose 7 bases and 2 bases, and a span of 8 bases separates them. The data derive from a study of blood T cell repertoires in COVID-19 (dated by TCRdb to the early 2020s). With regard to the full study: Samples covering the acute and convalescent phases of COVID-19 were provided by collaborators in the United States, Italy and Spain. The prospective study material was composed of cDNA or gDNA derived from T cells, B-cell-depleted T cells, or PBMCs. Deeply sampled blood TCRbeta repertoires from subjects exposed to, actively infected with, or recovered from COVID-19 were included in the dataset. A freely available public database, intended as a resource for researchers studying the immune response to SARS-CoV-2, is where the repertoires were released. The samples were drawn from two sources: the first 160 participants of the ongoing ImmuneRACE study, and fewer than 1,500 subjects contributed by 6 global collaborators. A de-identified subject ID, COVID-19 status, age in years and sex were almost always included in the sample metadata. Where available, HLA class I and class II types were obtained from metadata supplied by the sample provider rather than from assay-based typing.

TCRbeta CDR3 regions were amplified from genomic DNA by means of the immunoSEQ Assay, a bias-controlled multiplex PCR. The source study handled its data this way. The number of nucleated cells in each sample was estimated from the amplification of reference gene primers within the assay. To quantify the absolute abundance of each unique TCRbeta CDR3 rearrangement, sequence reads were collapsed and filtered. For each sample, productive Simpson clonality was calculated by taking the square root of Simpson's diversity index across productive rearrangements. As stored in TCRdb, this immuneACCESS dataset retains in-frame rearrangements with V and J assigned. A fraction of the clones does not appear; measured against another copy, unresolved V genes explain less than half of the discrepancy, and the remainder lacks a known reason. V, J and clone size were drawn from that table, and D and trimming were deduced from the DNA. The sample table lists around 130,000 clones, roughly 86% of them with a count of one. The top ten clones comprise under 6% of the sample.

Study-wide conclusions, independent of this receptor: How much clinical and demographic metadata was included differed by source and by participant, and the metadata was provided uncurated.

The TCR was taken from a human donor in a cohort sampled during active COVID-19. The sequence links TRBV2 to TRBJ1-1; confidence is insufficient to name the D gene. The source material was peripheral blood. The CDR3 protein is CASNRANTEAFF. The sequenced DNA is TGTGCCAGCAACAGAGCCAACACTGAAGCTTTCTTT.